Each of the 32 T cell receptor beta chains below was sequenced from the same sample in a study of PD-L1 blockade in urothelial cancer. Profiled with immunoSEQ multiplex PCR; TCRdb holds only in-frame clones, not every one. The sample yields about 83,000 clones, around 90% seen once. The specimen comprised PBMCs, sampled around atezolizumab (anti-PD-L1) treatment. The receptors derive from an older woman with urothelial cancer.

The rearrangement uses TRBV25-1 and TRBJ2-5; a possible D gene is TRBD2 (5 bases). The CDR3 sequence is 16 residues long. In germline, CDR1 is MGHDK, CDR2 SYGVNS. With 5 bases removed from V and 4 bases from J, the gap between germline ends came to 20 bases. Here the CDR3 reads CASSSRGWGTRETQYF. In DNA form, the CDR3 reads TGTGCCAGCAGTAGTCGGGGTTGGGGTACTCGAGAGACCCAGTACTTC.

The chain joins TRBV4-2 to TRBJ1-3; TRBD1 agrees at 7 bases. The junction had 7 bases not matched to a gene; V was cut back by 4 bases and J by 7 bases. This CDR3 spans 14 amino acids. CDR1 and CDR2 from the germline V gene are LGHNA and YNFKEQ. CDR3 sequence reads: CASSRTGFVNTIYF. The CDR3 DNA reads as TGTGCCAGCAGCCGGACAGGTTTTGTGAACACCATATATTTT.

This clone was recorded a few times. The rearrangement links TRBV4-1 to TRBJ2-3; TRBD2 matches at 7 bases. The germline CDR1 and CDR2 sequences are MGHRA and YSYEKL. Trimming at V came to 0 bases and at J to 2 bases, leaving 2 bases not matched to a gene. The CDR3 runs to 15 residues. In nucleotides, the CDR3 is TGCGCCAGCAGCCAAGAAGGGAGGGACACAGATACGCAGTATTTT. As protein: CASSQEGRDTDTQYF.

The gene calls are TRBV28 and TRBJ2-2; possible D gene TRBD1, 5 bases. CDR3 length: 15 residues. V lost 5 bases, J lost 7 bases, and 17 bases lay in between. Germline values: CDR1 MDHEN, CDR2 SYDVKM. CDR3 coding DNA: TGTGCCAGCAGTCCCGGCAGGGATGTAGGCGGGGAGCTGTTTTTT. Translated, it gives CASSPGRDVGGELFF. Drawing the rest from reference TRBV28 and TRBJ2-2, the complete variable domain is DVKVTQSSRYLVKRTGEKVFLECVQDMDHENMFWYRQDPGLGLRLIYFSYDVKMKEKGDIPEGYSVSREKKERFSLILESASTNQTSMYLCASSPGRDVGGELFFGEGSRLTVL.

V gene TRBV2 combines with J gene TRBJ1-1, with D unclear. Germline-derived CDR1 and CDR2 are SNHLY and FYNNEI. The V gene lost 8 bases and the J gene lost 3 bases, with 10 bases spanning the gap. The CDR3 is 12 amino acids. CDR3 bases: TGTGCCAGCGGCTTCAGATACACTGAAGCTTTCTTT. This translates into CASGFRYTEAFF.

This clone was detected a few times. The gene calls are TRBV19 and TRBJ1-1, with a tentative D call TRBD1 (6 bases). The V gene's germline CDR1 is LNHDA and CDR2 SQIVND (reference sequence). V lost 6 bases, J lost 0 bases, and 14 bases lay in between. There are 15 residues in the CDR3. The CDR3 here is CASRPWTEMNTEAFF. For the CDR3, the DNA is TGTGCCAGTAGACCCTGGACAGAGATGAACACTGAAGCTTTCTTT. Full variable domain (outside the CDR3, taken from reference TRBV19 and TRBJ1-1): DGGITQSPKYLFRKEGQNVTLSCEQNLNHDAMYWYRQDPGQGLRLIYYSQIVNDFQKGDIAEGYSVSREKKESFPLTVTSAQKNPTAFYLCASRPWTEMNTEAFFGQGTRLTVV.

The rearrangement uses TRBV30 and TRBJ1-3; D gene ambiguous. Deletions cut 5 bases from V and 0 bases from J, with 8 bases between. This CDR3 is built from 13 residues. Germline V lookup: CDR1 GTSNPN, CDR2 SVGIG (reference sequence). The CDR3 loop reads CAWAVSSGNTIYF. DNA of the CDR3: TGTGCCTGGGCCGTCAGCTCTGGAAACACCATATATTTT.

This sequence joins TRBV5-4 and TRBJ2-1; TRBD1 matches at 7 bases. The CDR3 totals 17 residues. With V trimmed by 3 bases and J by 1 base, 10 bases remained unmatched. CDR1 and CDR2 (germline): SGHNT, YYREEE (reference sequence). The CDR3 nucleotides read TGTGCCAGCAGCTCTAACGACAGGGTAGTTTCCTACAATGAGCAGTTCTTC. Protein product: CASSSNDRVVSYNEQFF.

This clone turned up a few times. The chain is built from TRBV9 and TRBJ1-2; TRBD1 matches at 8 bases. The germline CDR1 and CDR2 sequences are SGDLS and YYNGEE. Losses at the gene ends were 3 bases for V and 4 bases for J; bases not matched to a gene: 5. The CDR3 runs 14 residues. Written as DNA, the CDR3 is TGTGCCAGCAGCGCAACGGGGACAGGCTATGGCTACACCTTC. Its protein product is CASSATGTGYGYTF.

The V call is TRBV5-1, the J call TRBJ2-7, with TRBD2 matching 9 bases. J was trimmed by 4 bases and V by 4 bases; bases with no gene match: 12. CDR3 length: 16 residues. Germline CDR1 SGHRS, CDR2 YFSETQ. In DNA, the CDR3 is TGCGCCAGCAGCCCCGATAACGGAGCGGGAGGATACGAGCAGTACTTC. Translated: CASSPDNGAGGYEQYF. Variable domain in full (rest from reference TRBV5-1 and TRBJ2-7): KAGVTQTPRYLIKTRGQQVTLSCSPISGHRSVSWYQQTPGQGLQFLFEYFSETQRNKGNFPGRFSGRQFSNSRSEMNVSTLELGDSALYLCASSPDNGAGGYEQYFGPGTRLTVT.

A single count supports this clone. V usage is TRBV30 and J usage is TRBJ2-3; D remains unclear. This CDR3 comprises 13 residues. The V gene's germline CDR1 is GTSNPN and CDR2 SVGIG (reference sequence). V dropped 0 bases and J dropped 4 bases, with 8 bases sitting between them. CDR3 protein: CAWSVASSDTQYF. CDR3 DNA sequence: TGTGCCTGGAGTGTAGCGTCCTCAGATACGCAGTATTTT.

This clone was detected only a few times. The chain links TRBV19 to TRBJ1-5, with TRBD1 matching 9 bases. The CDR3 spans 15 residues. In germline, CDR1 is LNHDA, CDR2 SQIVND (reference sequence). The V segment lost 5 bases and the J segment 5 bases; nucleotides outside the gene matches: 7. The DNA for the CDR3 is TGTGCCAGTAGTCGAGGGACAGGGCCGCATCAGCCCCAGCATTTT. It specifies CASSRGTGPHQPQHF.

V usage is TRBV10-1 and J usage is TRBJ1-1, with a possible D match to TRBD1 (6 bases). V was clipped by 2 bases and J by 4 bases, with 11 bases between them. CDR1 and CDR2 from the germline V gene are WNHNN and SYGVQD (reference sequence). The CDR3 is made up of 14 amino acids. As DNA, the CDR3 is TGCGCCAGCAGTGAGGCTCAGGGGACCACTGAAGCTTTCTTT. This gives the protein CASSEAQGTTEAFF.

V usage is TRBV4-1 and J usage is TRBJ2-5; 11 nucleotides agree with TRBD1. CDR3 length equals 15 residues. Germline assignment: CDR1 MGHRA and CDR2 YSYEKL. Unmatched junction bases numbered 3, after V lost 2 bases and J lost 4 bases. This chain's CDR3 is CASSQQGTGGETQYF. Here the CDR3 DNA reads TGCGCCAGCAGCCAACAGGGGACAGGGGGAGAGACCCAGTACTTC.

The chain recombines TRBV14 with TRBJ2-5; D unresolved. From germline, CDR1 is SGHDN and CDR2 FVKESK. This CDR3 has 13 residues. Trimming took 4 bases from V and 5 from J, leaving 11 bases between them. The chain's CDR3 is CASSRGYRETQYF. The CDR3 DNA sequence: TGTGCCAGCAGCCGCGGTTACCGGGAGACCCAGTACTTC. Combining the CDR3 with reference TRBV14 and TRBJ2-5 gives the whole variable domain EAGVTQFPSHSVIEKGQTVTLRCDPISGHDNLYWYRRVMGKEIKFLLHFVKESKQDESGMPNNRFLAERTGGTYSTLKVQPAELEDSGVYFCASSRGYRETQYFGPGTRLLVL.

The V gene is TRBV5-1, the J gene TRBJ1-2; TRBD1 matches at 7 bases. The CDR3 has 15 residues. V was pared by 3 bases and J by 3 bases, with 8 bases of the junction left unmatched. From germline, CDR1 is SGHRS and CDR2 YFSETQ. The CDR3 region is CASSWGAGQDYGYTF. CDR3 DNA: TGCGCCAGCAGCTGGGGAGCCGGACAGGACTATGGCTACACCTTC.

This clone appeared a few times. The rearrangement joins TRBV7-6 to TRBJ1-5, with unresolved D. Germline V gives CDR1 SGHVS, CDR2 FNYEAQ. CDR3 size: 15 residues. V lost 1 base and J 3 bases, leaving 10 bases between the germline ends. The CDR3 DNA is TGTGCCAGCAGCTTAGTAGATTTCAACAATCAGCCCCAGCATTTT. The encoded protein is CASSLVDFNNQPQHF.

The rearrangement uses TRBV28 and TRBJ1-2; a weak D match, TRBD1 (6 bases). CDR1 and CDR2 from the germline V gene are MDHEN and SYDVKM. The CDR3 loop spans 15 amino acids. With 7 bases removed from V and 8 bases from J, the gap between germline ends came to 23 bases. Written as DNA, the CDR3 is TGTGCCAGCACCCCAGGTGGGGGCCCTAGGGGAGGCTACACCTTC. Its protein is CASTPGGGPRGGYTF.

This chain connects TRBV7-9 to TRBJ2-7; TRBD1 is a possible D gene (6 bases). CDR1 and CDR2 from the germline V gene are SEHNR and FQNEAQ (reference sequence). V gave up 1 base and J gave up 7 bases, with 11 bases separating them. The CDR3 contains 13 residues. CDR3 protein: CASSLGTAGEQYF. CDR3 DNA sequence: TGTGCCAGCAGCTTAGGGACAGCTGGAGAGCAGTACTTC.

The chain combines TRBV13 with TRBJ1-2, with TRBD1 matching over 8 bases. CDR1 and CDR2 from the germline V gene are PRHDT and FYEKMQ (reference sequence). The V and J ends lost 4 bases and 8 bases, in that order; junction bases with no gene match: 3. The CDR3 sequence is 12 residues long. The CDR3 here is CASSSGGEGYTF. DNA of the CDR3: TGTGCCAGCAGCTCAGGGGGCGAGGGCTACACCTTC.

The chain links TRBV11-2 to TRBJ2-1; TRBD1 might be the D (6 bases). The germline V and J ends were trimmed by 0 bases and 9 bases, with 9 bases remaining between them. The germline CDR1 and CDR2 sequences are SGHAT and FQNNGV. The CDR3 is made up of 13 amino acids. DNA for the CDR3: TGTGCCAGCAGCTTAGAACAGGGAGCTGAGCAGTTCTTC. This encodes CASSLEQGAEQFF.

The V call is TRBV6-5, the J call TRBJ2-1; 7 bases match TRBD1. The V segment lost 0 bases and the J segment 13 bases; nucleotides outside the gene matches: 9. In germline, CDR1 is MNHEY, CDR2 SVGAGI. This CDR3 region has 14 residues. CDR3 bases: TGTGCCAGCAGTTACTCCCCGGAGAACAGGGGTCAGTTCTTC. This gives the protein CASSYSPENRGQFF.

This chain uses TRBV28 with TRBJ2-3; D possibly corresponds to TRBD1 (5 bases). The CDR3 is 14 residues long. V lost 7 bases and J 3 bases, leaving 14 bases between the germline ends. The germline V gene has CDR1 MDHEN and CDR2 SYDVKM. Here the CDR3 reads CASTMGLGTDTQYF. The CDR3 bases are TGTGCCAGCACCATGGGGCTGGGGACAGATACGCAGTATTTT. Variable domain in full (rest from reference TRBV28 and TRBJ2-3): DVKVTQSSRYLVKRTGEKVFLECVQDMDHENMFWYRQDPGLGLRLIYFSYDVKMKEKGDIPEGYSVSREKKERFSLILESASTNQTSMYLCASTMGLGTDTQYFGPGTRLTVL.

V is TRBV7-9 and J is TRBJ1-6; possible D gene TRBD1, 5 bases. Per the germline V gene, CDR1 is SEHNR and CDR2 is FQNEAQ (reference sequence). The CDR3 is 14 amino acids. Trimming removed 3 bases from V and 9 bases from J, with 12 bases in between. As DNA, the CDR3 is TGTGCCAGCAGCTTCAATGACAGAGGTTCACCCCTCCACTTT. It codes for CASSFNDRGSPLHF. The full variable domain, completed using reference TRBV7-9 and TRBJ1-6, is DTGVSQNPRHKITKRGQNVTFRCDPISEHNRLYWYRQTLGQGPEFLTYFQNEAQLEKSRLLSDRFSAERPKGSFSTLEIQRTEQGDSAMYLCASSFNDRGSPLHFGNGTRLTVT.

The rearrangement links TRBV4-1 to TRBJ2-1, with 7 bases fitting TRBD2. The V and J ends lost 0 bases and 0 bases, in that order; junction bases with no gene match: 5. There are 17 residues in the CDR3. Germline CDR1 MGHRA, CDR2 YSYEKL. The CDR3 sequence is CASSQELAPSSYNEQFF. The CDR3 DNA reads as TGCGCCAGCAGCCAAGAACTAGCGCCGAGCTCCTACAATGAGCAGTTCTTC.

The chain employs TRBV7-3 and TRBJ2-1; possibly TRBD2 for D (6 bases). The CDR3 is made up of 15 amino acids. Trimming took 2 bases from V and 4 from J, leaving 12 bases between them. Germline-derived CDR1 and CDR2 are SGHTA and FQGTGA. The CDR3 DNA is TGTGCCAGCAGCTTAGACGGGAGTAGGTACAATGAGCAGTTCTTC. As protein: CASSLDGSRYNEQFF.

This chain links TRBV4-2 with TRBJ2-1; TRBD2 matches at 8 bases. J was trimmed by 7 bases and V by 0 bases; bases with no gene match: 14. The CDR3 is 18 residues long. CDR1 and CDR2 (germline): LGHNA, YNFKEQ. This chain's CDR3 is CASSQDEERELTPNEQFF. The CDR3, as DNA: TGTGCCAGCAGCCAAGATGAGGAGCGGGAGTTGACTCCAAATGAGCAGTTCTTC.

The chain uses TRBV5-1 and TRBJ2-1; the D is unclear. Trimming took 0 bases from V and 0 from J, leaving 7 bases between them. The CDR3 extends over 15 amino acids. Germline V gives CDR1 SGHRS, CDR2 YFSETQ. CDR3 DNA: TGCGCCAGCAGCTTGGATGCGAGCTCCTACAATGAGCAGTTCTTC. This gives the protein CASSLDASSYNEQFF.

The chain links TRBV15 to TRBJ1-2; tentatively, D is TRBD1 (5 bases). The ends were cut back, 0 bases at V and 13 bases at J, with 27 bases in the middle. CDR1 and CDR2 from the germline V gene are LNHNV and YYDKDF (reference sequence). CDR3 length equals 17 residues. The CDR3 DNA is TGTGCCACCAGCAGAGATCGGCTGCTTAGGACACTGGAGGGCCTCACCTTC. Residues: CATSRDRLLRTLEGLTF.

The chain carries TRBV7-8 and TRBJ2-7, with 11 bases matching TRBD2. The CDR3 is made up of 15 amino acids. CDR1 is SGHVS, CDR2 FQNEAQ, per germline. Losses at the gene ends were 5 bases for V and 7 bases for J; bases not matched to a gene: 10. CDR3 protein: CASSLKLAGVEEQYF. CDR3 DNA sequence: TGTGCCAGCAGCCTCAAACTAGCGGGGGTCGAAGAGCAGTACTTC.

J is TRBJ2-2 and V is TRBV4-2; 10 bases fit TRBD1. Per the germline V gene, CDR1 is LGHNA and CDR2 is YNFKEQ. V lost 5 bases to trimming and J lost 1 base; unmatched junction nucleotides: 7. CDR3 size: 17 residues. Here the CDR3 DNA reads TGTGCCAGCAGCTCCTGGACAGGGGGAAAGAACACCGGGGAGCTGTTTTTT. Amino acid sequence: CASSSWTGGKNTGELFF.

The chain has TRBV5-5 and TRBJ1-5; weak D call: TRBD1 (6 bases). The germline V and J ends were trimmed by 4 bases and 2 bases, with 13 bases remaining between them. The germline CDR1 and CDR2 sequences are SGHKS and YYEKEE (reference sequence). The length of the CDR3 is 15 residues. The CDR3 DNA reads as TGTGCCAGCAGCCAACAGGGTTTCGGCAATCAGCCCCAGCATTTT. This translates into CASSQQGFGNQPQHF.